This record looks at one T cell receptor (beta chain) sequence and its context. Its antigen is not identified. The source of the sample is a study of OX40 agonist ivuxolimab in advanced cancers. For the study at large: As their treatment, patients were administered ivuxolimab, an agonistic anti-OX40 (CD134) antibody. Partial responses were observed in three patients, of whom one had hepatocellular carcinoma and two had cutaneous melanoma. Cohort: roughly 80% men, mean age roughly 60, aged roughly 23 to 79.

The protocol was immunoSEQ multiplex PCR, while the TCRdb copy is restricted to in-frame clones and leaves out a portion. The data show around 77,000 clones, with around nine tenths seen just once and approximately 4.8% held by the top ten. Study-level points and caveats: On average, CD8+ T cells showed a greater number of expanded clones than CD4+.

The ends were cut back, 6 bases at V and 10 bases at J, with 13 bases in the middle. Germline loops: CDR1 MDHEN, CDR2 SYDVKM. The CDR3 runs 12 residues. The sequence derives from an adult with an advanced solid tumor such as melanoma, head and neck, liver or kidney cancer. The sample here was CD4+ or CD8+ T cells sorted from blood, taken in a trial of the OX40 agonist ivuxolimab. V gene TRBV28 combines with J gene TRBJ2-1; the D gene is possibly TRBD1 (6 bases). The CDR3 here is CASSQQGREQFF. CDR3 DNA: TGTGCCAGCAGCCAACAGGGACGGGAGCAGTTCTTC. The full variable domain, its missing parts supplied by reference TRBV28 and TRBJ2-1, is DVKVTQSSRYLVKRTGEKVFLECVQDMDHENMFWYRQDPGLGLRLIYFSYDVKMKEKGDIPEGYSVSREKKERFSLILESASTNQTSMYLCASSQQGREQFFGPGTRLTVL.